Detailed here is one T cell receptor beta chain. The entry originates in a study of technical replicates of blood from several donors. J lost 4 bases, V lost 4 bases, and 6 bases had no gene match. Per germline, CDR1 SGDLS and CDR2 YYNGEE. The CDR3 runs to 14 residues. Generated by immunoSEQ multiplex PCR, the TCRdb table keeps only in-frame clones and is missing some. The sample lists roughly 70,000 clones; 94% were seen once. The sequenced material came from T cells isolated from PBMCs. This chain uses TRBV9 with TRBJ2-5, with 8 bases lining up with TRBD2. This receptor was obtained from a human donor in good health. The CDR3 sequence: CASSSRGGTETQYF. CDR3 bases: TGTGCCAGCAGCTCCCGGGGGGGGACAGAGACCCAGTACTTC.